This TCR beta chain comes out of a study of T cell repertoires in cytomegalovirus infection. The V gene end was trimmed by 3 bases and the J gene end by 4 bases; junction bases not matched to a gene: 14. CDR1 MGHRA and CDR2 YSYEKL come from the germline V gene. There are 17 residues in the CDR3. This clonotype has at least ten counts. TCRdb itself ran the reads through MiXCR, one entry per CDR3 protein. The table lists roughly 500,000 distinct CDR3 sequences, about 15% of them singletons. Specimen: CD8+ T cells from PBMCs. The clonotype comes from a human donor in good health (CMV status not recorded). Some clones in this sample may be carry-over from other donors' samples. This rearrangement joins TRBV4-1 to TRBJ1-2; TRBD1 agrees at 7 bases. This chain's CDR3 is CASSQDGTASSFYGYTF. In DNA form, the CDR3 reads TGCGCCAGCAGCCAGGACGGGACAGCGTCCTCTTTCTATGGCTACACCTTC.